These T cell receptor beta chains were read from a single sample in a study of T-cell reconstitution after alpha-beta-depleted transplantation in children. TCRdb reprocessed the PCR reads with MiXCR, giving one entry per CDR3 protein. The sample shows 45,000 to 60,000 distinct CDR3 sequences, around 56% of them seen only once. The source material was peripheral blood, sampled before TCRalphabeta/CD19-depleted stem cell transplant. Receptors were obtained from a boy under two years old with SCID, due to receive a stem cell transplant. Both conserved end residues are part of each CDR3. D genes are given only for firm matches. Some rows have no size entry. The others give once, few or many, or a class for an expanded clone.

clone_size	v_call	j_call	d_call	cdr3_nt	cdr3_aa
-	TRBV5-5	TRBJ2-1	-	TGTGCCAGCAGCGGGGCCGGGTTCAATGAGCAGTTCTTC	CASSGAGFNEQFF
-	TRBV12-3/TRBV12-4	TRBJ2-4	TRBD1	TGTGCCAGCAGCAGGACAGGGATCGGGACCAAAAACATTCAGTACTTC	CASSRTGIGTKNIQYF
-	TRBV19	TRBJ2-1	TRBD2	TGTGCCAGTAGCTCGGGGGGGGATTACAATGAGCAGTTCTTC	CASSSGGDYNEQFF
-	TRBV29-1	TRBJ1-6	-	TGCAGCGTTGGCCTTGAGGGCGGTTCACCCCTCCACTTT	CSVGLEGGSPLHF
few	TRBV5-1	TRBJ1-1	-	TGCGCCAGCAGCTTGGCCCGGGGGATGAACACTGAAGCTTTCTTT	CASSLARGMNTEAFF
-	TRBV3-1	TRBJ1-3	-	TGTGCCTGCTCCCACCCCACCGGCACCGACTCTGGAAACACCATATATTTT	CACSHPTGTDSGNTIYF
-	TRBV11-1	TRBJ2-3	-	TGTGCCAGCAGCGTCTCGATAAGCACAGATACGCAGTATTTT	CASSVSISTDTQYF
-	TRBV12-3/TRBV12-4	TRBJ1-1	-	TGTGCCAGCAACCTAGGCCGGGACACTGAAGCTTTCTTT	CASNLGRDTEAFF
few	TRBV9	TRBJ1-1	-	TGTGCCAGCAGCGACAGGGACCCTGAAGCTTTCTTT	CASSDRDPEAFF
few	TRBV7-2	TRBJ2-7	TRBD1	TGTGCCAGCAGCTCGACAGGGGTGCGGCACGAGCAGTACTTC	CASSSTGVRHEQYF